The 21 T cell receptor beta chains given below trace back to one sample, sequenced in a study of CD8 T cells in ankylosing spondylitis listed by TCRdb under 2017. The method was 5' RACE. TCRdb shows the sequencer as Illumina HiSeq 2500. TCRdb handled the public reads itself, with Q25 trimming in fastp and clone calling in MiXCR, and kept productive beta chains. Rows merge per CDR3 protein into single entries with the most common DNA and genes. The sample table holds some 100,000 distinct CDR3 sequences, of which roughly 8.3% were seen once. About a tenth of the sample is taken by the ten largest. The specimen sequenced was blood, either unsorted or a sorted T cell fraction (not recorded which). These receptor sequences come from a male donor with ankylosing spondylitis or in good health (not recorded which).

This clonotype was counted a few times. The genes are TRBV29-1 and TRBJ1-1, with D possibly being TRBD1 (6 bases). CDR1 is SQVTM, CDR2 ANQGSEA, per germline. The CDR3 length is 13 residues. The V end lost 6 bases, the J end lost 1 base, and 12 bases lay between the germline ends. The CDR3 loop reads CSVAPQGNTEAFF. CDR3 bases: TGCAGCGTCGCACCACAGGGGAACACTGAAGCTTTCTTT.

This clonotype came up many times. J is TRBJ1-1 and V is TRBV20-1; D is ambiguous. This CDR3 has 15 amino acids. V was trimmed by 2 bases and J by 9 bases, leaving 22 bases between them. Germline V gene lookup returns CDR1 DFQATT and CDR2 SNEGSKA (reference sequence). As DNA, the CDR3 is TGCAGTGCTAGACAAACGGGAGATCCACAATTCAAAGCTTTCTTT. Protein: CSARQTGDPQFKAFF.

This clonotype was recorded at least ten times. The J gene is TRBJ1-5, the V gene TRBV29-1; D not certain. V gave up 6 bases and J gave up 5 bases, with 14 bases separating them. Germline V CDR1 and CDR2: SQVTM, ANQGSEA. The CDR3 covers 13 residues. The CDR3 sequence: CSVESRPDQPQHF. The DNA of the CDR3 is TGCAGCGTCGAATCTCGACCGGATCAGCCCCAGCATTTT.

Regarding this clonotype: A much larger clone is a single base away; this may be a read error. This chain connects TRBV20-1 to TRBJ1-2; TRBD1 might be the D (5 bases). The germline V gene has CDR1 DFQATT and CDR2 SNEGSKA (reference sequence). The CDR3 covers 15 residues. CDR3 region: CSTRDRGRLRGGYTF. Here the CDR3 DNA reads TGCAGTACTAGAGATCGAGGGAGGTTGAGGGGAGGCTACACCTTC.

The table lists this clonotype with many counts. CDR3 nucleotides: TGTGCCAGCAGTGAAGCGCTTCGGGGCGGGAGACCATCCGAGCAGTACTTC. Its protein is CASSEALRGGRPSEQYF. The genes are TRBV2 and TRBJ2-7; 7 bases match TRBD2. CDR1 and CDR2 (germline): SNHLY, FYNNEI. This CDR3 contains 17 residues. V lost 0 bases to trimming and J lost 6 bases; unmatched junction nucleotides: 14.

Only a few counts were recorded for this clonotype. The chain uses TRBV18 and TRBJ2-7; D uncertain. CDR1 KGHSH and CDR2 LQKENI come from the germline V gene. V lost 2 bases, J lost 2 bases, and 7 bases lay in between. The CDR3 consists of 13 residues. CDR3: CASSPGVTYEQYF. The CDR3 DNA reads as TGTGCCAGCTCACCAGGAGTAACCTACGAGCAGTACTTC.

This clonotype was counted ten times or more. The J gene is TRBJ1-2, the V gene TRBV5-1; no clear D. Germline V gene data show CDR1 as SGHRS and CDR2 as YFSETQ. This CDR3 comprises 14 residues. V was cut by 6 bases and J by 4 bases, with 16 bases left in between. This CDR3 is CASTRDTEAYGYTF. CDR3 nucleotide sequence: TGCGCCAGCACCCGTGACACGGAGGCCTATGGCTACACCTTC.

The rearrangement links TRBV18 to TRBJ1-2, with D unclear. V gave up 2 bases and J gave up 1 base, with 11 bases separating them. Germline assignment: CDR1 KGHSH and CDR2 LQKENI. CDR3 length equals 15 residues. CDR3 sequence reads: CASSPKPGYNYGYTF. For the CDR3, the DNA is TGTGCCAGCTCACCAAAACCAGGCTATAACTATGGCTACACCTTC.

This clonotype showed up many times. The chain carries TRBV29-1 and TRBJ2-7; D gene ambiguous. The germline V gene encodes CDR1 SQVTM and CDR2 ANQGSEA. Trimming took 2 bases from V and 2 from J, leaving 7 bases between them. This CDR3 has 12 amino acids. CDR3 loop: CSVESGTYEQYF. CDR3 in DNA: TGCAGCGTTGAATCAGGTACCTACGAGCAGTACTTC.

This clonotype has at least ten counts. The chain carries TRBV29-1 and TRBJ2-3; 11 bases fit TRBD2. Germline CDR1 reads SQVTM; CDR2 reads ANQGSEA. CDR3 length equals 15 residues. Losses at the gene ends were 7 bases for V and 3 bases for J; bases not matched to a gene: 9. CDR3 bases: TGCAGCGCCGGGACTAGCGGAGGGCTGACAGATACGCAGTATTTT. It encodes CSAGTSGGLTDTQYF.

In this sample, this clonotype turned up many times. CDR3 amino acids: CSAAGDHQETQYF. The CDR3, as DNA: TGCAGCGCCGCGGGGGACCACCAAGAGACCCAGTACTTC. V is TRBV29-1 and J is TRBJ2-5; 7 nucleotides agree with TRBD2. The CDR3 loop spans 13 amino acids. Germline V CDR1 and CDR2: SQVTM, ANQGSEA. V trimming: 7 bases; J trimming: 0 bases; junction bases outside the gene matches: 5. The whole variable domain, remainder taken from reference TRBV29-1 and TRBJ2-5, is SAVISQKPSRDICQRGTSLTIQCQVDSQVTMMFWYRQQPGQSLTLIATANQGSEATYESGFVIDKFPISRPNLTFSTLTVSNMSPEDSSIYLCSAAGDHQETQYFGPGTRLLVL.

Ten or more counts support this clonotype. The rearrangement links TRBV19 to TRBJ2-7; D remains unclear. This CDR3 has 11 amino acids. V shed 3 bases and J shed 6 bases, with 6 bases lying between them. CDR1 and CDR2 (germline): LNHDA, SQIVND (reference sequence). The CDR3 nucleotides read TGTGCCAGTAGTATTGGCGGCGAGCAGTACTTC. Residues: CASSIGGEQYF.

This clonotype was observed a few times. The chain carries TRBV12-3 or TRBV12-4 and TRBJ2-1; 16 nucleotides align to TRBD2. V shed 5 bases and J 10 bases; nucleotides not matched to a gene: 5. The CDR3 is 15 amino acids. CDR3 region: CASSMGLAGGTEQFF. The CDR3 DNA is TGTGCCAGCAGTATGGGACTAGCGGGAGGGACGGAGCAGTTCTTC.

This clonotype was seen a handful of times. The J gene is TRBJ1-3, the V gene TRBV6-6; no reliable D call. Trimming shortened V by 8 bases and J by 4 bases, and 12 bases separated the two germline ends. The CDR3 consists of 13 residues. The germline V gene encodes CDR1 MNHNY and CDR2 SVGAGI (reference sequence). The CDR3 loop reads CASLPGGGNTIYF. The CDR3 nucleotides are TGTGCCAGCCTCCCGGGAGGCGGAAACACCATATATTTT.

This clonotype was counted ten times or more. The chain joins TRBV12-3 or TRBV12-4 to TRBJ2-2, with D hard to call. Trimming shortened V by 3 bases and J by 5 bases, and 16 bases separated the two germline ends. This CDR3 is built from 16 residues. As DNA, the CDR3 is TGTGCCAGCAGTTTTGAAGCGTCCAGGCATACCGGGGAGCTGTTTTTT. It specifies CASSFEASRHTGELFF.

The sample holds many counts of this clonotype. J is TRBJ1-3 and V is TRBV7-9, with D hard to call. Trimming took 8 bases from V and 0 from J, leaving 17 bases between them. The CDR3 is made up of 16 amino acids. Per the germline V gene, CDR1 is SEHNR and CDR2 is FQNEAQ (reference sequence). CDR3 region: CASVRAVKYSGNTIYF. CDR3 coding DNA: TGTGCCAGCGTCAGAGCGGTTAAATACTCTGGAAACACCATATATTTT.

The rearrangement links TRBV23-1 to TRBJ1-5; no reliable D call. Being an ORF, TRBV23-1 has a function that is uncertain. The CDR3 sequence is 16 residues long. Trimming left V 3 bases short and J 0 bases short, with 12 bases between. The CDR3 is CASSHSDVVSNQPQHF. CDR3 DNA: TGCGCCAGCAGTCATTCGGACGTCGTTAGCAATCAGCCCCAGCATTTT.

The sample holds many counts of this clonotype. The chain links TRBV7-2 to TRBJ1-2; D is unresolved. Germline V gene sequence: CDR1 SGHTA, CDR2 FQGNSA. V was trimmed by 6 bases and J by 3 bases, leaving 14 bases between them. The CDR3 is 14 residues long. The CDR3 bases are TGTGCCAGCAGGACCCCCCACAAGGACTATGGCTACACCTTC. Amino acid sequence: CASRTPHKDYGYTF.

There are many counts of this clonotype. The rearrangement uses TRBV14 and TRBJ2-5; TRBD2 aligns across 12 bases. Trimming removed 1 base from V and 0 bases from J; junction bases left unmatched: 6. CDR3 length: 18 amino acids. The germline V gene has CDR1 SGHDN and CDR2 FVKESK. The CDR3: CASSQGLAGGKYQETQYF. CDR3 DNA sequence: TGTGCCAGCAGCCAAGGTCTAGCGGGAGGGAAGTACCAAGAGACCCAGTACTTC.

This clonotype occurred many times. V is TRBV2 and J is TRBJ2-1; 10 bases align to TRBD2. The CDR3 is 15 residues long. The trim removed 1 base at V and 8 bases at J, leaving 5 bases unmatched. CDR1 and CDR2 from the germline V gene are SNHLY and FYNNEI. The DNA for the CDR3 is TGTGCCAGCAGTGAAGGGCTAGCGGGAGCCGATGAGCAGTTCTTC. Translation gives CASSEGLAGADEQFF.

The chain employs TRBV5-5 and TRBJ2-7; no definite D call. This CDR3 has 12 residues. The germline V gene encodes CDR1 SGHKS and CDR2 YYEKEE (reference sequence). Trimming pared 2 bases from V and 5 bases from J, leaving 8 bases between. CDR3 in amino acids: CASSLQWNEQYF. CDR3 in DNA: TGTGCCAGCAGCTTACAGTGGAACGAGCAGTACTTC.